This TCR beta chain was recorded in a study of cytotoxic CD8 clonotypes in ibrutinib-treated CLL. Here immunoSEQ multiplex PCR was the method, and the copy in TCRdb shows in-frame clones only, minus some. The data show hundreds of thousands of clones, 60% to 80% seen once. This clone was found once. What it binds is unknown. General study findings and limits: Whereas clonality rose at ibrutinib response, it declined toward baseline at progression.

The CDR3 loop spans 15 amino acids. The V gene end was trimmed by 5 bases and the J gene end by 2 bases; junction bases not matched to a gene: 4. From germline, CDR1 is LNHDA and CDR2 SQIVND (reference sequence). The sequencing used PBMCs, collected after 12 months of ibrutinib treatment. The receptor's source is a human donor with chronic lymphocytic leukemia. The gene calls are TRBV19 and TRBJ2-7; 12 bases map to TRBD1. The CDR3 here is CASSPGTGGTYEQYF. CDR3 nucleotide sequence: TGTGCCAGTAGTCCAGGGACAGGGGGCACCTACGAGCAGTACTTC. Complete variable domain (other parts from reference TRBV19 and TRBJ2-7): DGGITQSPKYLFRKEGQNVTLSCEQNLNHDAMYWYRQDPGQGLRLIYYSQIVNDFQKGDIAEGYSVSREKKESFPLTVTSAQKNPTAFYLCASSPGTGGTYEQYFGPGTRLTVT.